This T cell receptor (beta chain) appears in the sequencing data of a study of T cell repertoires in breast cancer (dated by TCRdb to 2015 to 2016). Some background on the complete study: Tumors, lymph nodes and peripheral blood lymphocytes from breast cancer patients, as well as peripheral blood from healthy control donors, were profiled. Blood samples were separated by Ficoll, whereas tumor-free lymph nodes were processed without any enzymatic digestion. Given the low mutational burden of breast cancer and the rarity of common mutations in breast cancer, it was reasoned that TCRs shared between breast cancer patients would target shared antigens. On average, sequencing produced around 500,000 sequences per sample, which came to 9 to 10 reads per input cell. Tumors and tumor-involved lymph nodes were minced, digested with Liberase and DNase, and then passed through 70-um and 40-um filters. Most of the roughly 21 patient tumors analyzed for shared TCRs were ER+/PR+. The controls were nine healthy donors whose age range was similar to that of the patients. Here is what the overall study found, with its caveats: Over 15 TCR pairs were shared across seven or more patient tumors and were rarely found in control blood, which suggested possible tumor specificity. TRBV7 predominated among the shared TCRs, which could possibly reflect tumor recognition or a mispriming bias from eight TRBV7 primers. Shared TCRs were encoded by various nucleotide sequences, which suggests selection and expansion based on antigen. Genuine antitumor clones may have been missed because singleton TCRs were discarded and only part of each tumor was sampled. Emulsion RT-PCR was considered qualitative rather than quantitative, since transcript abundance and primer differences skewed clone recovery. Sentinel lymph nodes involved by tumor shared about fourfold more TCRs with matched tumor repertoires than tumor-free nodes did (around 7.7% versus 2%).

According to the germline V gene (reference sequence), CDR1 reads SEHNR and CDR2 reads FQNEAQ. The CDR3, cysteine through phenylalanine, is 14 amino acids long. CDR3 DNA only is kept here, 42 bases in frame from base 1. Paired alpha-beta TCRs of CD8+ T cells were analyzed using an expanded emulsion RT-PCR method with primers for all TCR V genes. Before emulsion RT-PCR, CD8+ T cells were isolated using a CD8 positive selection kit and then incubated overnight in roughly 9.3 IU/mL IL-2. Libraries were prepared through emulsion pairing. Unpaired genes were suppressed by a second nested PCR containing blocking oligos, after which a third nested PCR added Illumina adaptors and barcodes. Each emulsion RT-PCR master mix contained about 4,500-280,000 T cells, with C-region, Stepout and V-region primers. The Micellula Emulsion and Purification Kit was used to make the emulsions, and Qiagen OneStep RT-PCR reagents were used for RT-PCR. Pooled libraries were sequenced with paired-end 2 x 250 reads on an Illumina MiSeq. On the study's bioinformatics: In Galaxy, read pairs were joined and then clipped at the engineered overlap into separate alpha and beta files, and any unclipped reads were discarded. Alpha-beta pairs were assigned using CompleteTCR, a MiTCR-based pipeline in which chains sharing read cluster identifiers are linked by an R script. TCR sequences that were observed only once, about 1-3.1% of the total, were removed as potential sequencing errors. TCRdb applied fastp at Q25 and MiXCR to the public reads, then kept only in-frame beta chains. Entries are consolidated by CDR3 protein sequence, retaining the most common genes and DNA. The V and J calls and clone size come from TCRdb's table, not from the authors' own analysis. Present in this sample are roughly 39,000 distinct CDR3 sequences, about 48% of which were seen just once. Of the sample, roughly 60% is held by the ten largest clones.

About this clonotype: The antigen it recognizes is unknown. Base qualities are not at hand, and no much larger clone is one base apart.

The sample consisted of CD8+ T cells. The sequence joins TRBV7-9 to TRBJ1-5; no D gene is confidently identified. Near its end, the DNA agrees better with TRBJ2-3, so the J call may be wrong. The sequence was obtained from a pool of human donors with breast cancer or a healthy control (not recorded which). The bases read TGTGCCAGCAGCTCAACACGGAGCAATCAGCCCCAGTATTTT. Protein translation: CASSSTRSNQPQYF.